There are a few counts of the clone carrying this TCR beta chain. The CDR3 has 17 residues. Trimming removed 4 bases from V and 0 bases from J; junction bases left unmatched: 10. Germline V gene data show CDR1 as MGHRA and CDR2 as YSYEKL. Then a second PCR, running roughly 7 to 11 cycles, was carried out with a sample-barcoded 5' primer and a J-beta primer mix. TCRdb re-called the 5' RACE reads with MiXCR, one entry per CDR3 protein. In the table there are hundreds of thousands of distinct CDR3 sequences, less than 25% of which are singletons. This sample was included in a study of blood T cells in healthy people across ages. These same records also appear under a second study, on T cells of mothers and their children.

This clonotype was sampled from a boy aged 10-17 years in good health. This rearrangement joins TRBV4-1 to TRBJ1-1; 8 nucleotides match TRBD1. Sequencing used blood. In DNA form, the CDR3 reads TGCGCCAGCAGCCGAAAGGACAGGGTGGCCATGAACACTGAAGCTTTCTTT. Translation: CASSRKDRVAMNTEAFF.